This T cell receptor beta chain comes out of a study of T cell changes during pregnancy in multiple sclerosis. This clone was observed a single time. Unmatched junction bases numbered 4, after V lost 3 bases and J lost 2 bases. The CDR3 runs to 15 residues. Germline V lookup: CDR1 SGHTA, CDR2 FQGTGA. TCRdb keeps only in-frame clones here, not all; method: immunoSEQ multiplex PCR. The sample records over 35,000 clones, around nine tenths being singletons. The specimen was peripheral blood, collected before pregnancy. The receptor's source is a female donor with multiple sclerosis, enrolled in a pregnancy study. The rearrangement links TRBV7-3 to TRBJ2-1, with 7 bases identical to TRBD2. The CDR3 loop is CASSLGRGTYNEQFF. The CDR3 region has the DNA TGTGCCAGCAGCTTGGGGAGGGGCACCTACAATGAGCAGTTCTTC.